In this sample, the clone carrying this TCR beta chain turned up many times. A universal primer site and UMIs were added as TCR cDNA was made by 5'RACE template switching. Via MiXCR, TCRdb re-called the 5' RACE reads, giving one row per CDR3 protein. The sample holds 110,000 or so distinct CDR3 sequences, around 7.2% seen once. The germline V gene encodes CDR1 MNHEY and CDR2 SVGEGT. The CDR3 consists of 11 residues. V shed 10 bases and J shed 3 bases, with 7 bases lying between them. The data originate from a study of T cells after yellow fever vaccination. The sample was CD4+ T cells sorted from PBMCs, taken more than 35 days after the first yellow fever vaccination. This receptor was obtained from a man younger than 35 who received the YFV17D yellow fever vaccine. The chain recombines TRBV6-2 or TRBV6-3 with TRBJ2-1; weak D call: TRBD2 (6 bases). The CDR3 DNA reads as TGTGCCATTAGCGGCTACAATGAGCAGTTCTTC. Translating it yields CAISGYNEQFF.